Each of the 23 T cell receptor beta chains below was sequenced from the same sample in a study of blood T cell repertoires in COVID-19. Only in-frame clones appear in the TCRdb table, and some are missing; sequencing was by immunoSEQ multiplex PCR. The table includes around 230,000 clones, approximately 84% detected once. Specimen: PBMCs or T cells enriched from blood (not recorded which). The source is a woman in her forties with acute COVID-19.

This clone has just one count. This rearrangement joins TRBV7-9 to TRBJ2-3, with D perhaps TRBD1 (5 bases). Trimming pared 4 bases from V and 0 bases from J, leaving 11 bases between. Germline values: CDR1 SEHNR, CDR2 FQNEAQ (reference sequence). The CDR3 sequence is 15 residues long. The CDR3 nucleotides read TGTGCCAGCAGCTCGACAGCTTATAGCACAGATACGCAGTATTTT. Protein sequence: CASSSTAYSTDTQYF.

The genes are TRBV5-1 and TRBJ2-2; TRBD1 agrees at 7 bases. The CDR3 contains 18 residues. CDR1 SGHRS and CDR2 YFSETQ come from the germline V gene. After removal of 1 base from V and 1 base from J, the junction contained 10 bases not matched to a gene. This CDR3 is CASSLRSPGTENTGELFF. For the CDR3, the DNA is TGCGCCAGCAGCTTGAGGTCCCCCGGGACAGAGAACACCGGGGAGCTGTTTTTT. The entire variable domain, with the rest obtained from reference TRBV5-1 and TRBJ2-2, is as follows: KAGVTQTPRYLIKTRGQQVTLSCSPISGHRSVSWYQQTPGQGLQFLFEYFSETQRNKGNFPGRFSGRQFSNSRSEMNVSTLELGDSALYLCASSLRSPGTENTGELFFGEGSRLTVL.

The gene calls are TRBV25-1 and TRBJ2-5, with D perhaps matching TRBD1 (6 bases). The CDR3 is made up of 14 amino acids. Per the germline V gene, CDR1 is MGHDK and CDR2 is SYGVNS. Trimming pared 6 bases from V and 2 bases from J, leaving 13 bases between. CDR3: CASRPGTQQETQYF. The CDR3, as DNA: TGTGCCAGCAGACCCGGGACACAGCAAGAGACCCAGTACTTC. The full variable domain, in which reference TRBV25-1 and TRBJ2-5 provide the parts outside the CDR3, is EADIYQTPRYLVIGTGKKITLECSQTMGHDKMYWYQQDPGMELHLIHYSYGVNSTEKGDLSSESTVSRIRTEHFPLTLESARPSHTSQYLCASRPGTQQETQYFGPGTRLLVL.

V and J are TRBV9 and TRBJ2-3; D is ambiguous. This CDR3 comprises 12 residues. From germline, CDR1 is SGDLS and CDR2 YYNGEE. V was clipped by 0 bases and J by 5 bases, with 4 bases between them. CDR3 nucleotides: TGTGCCAGCAGCGTAGATCAAGATACGCAGTATTTT. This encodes CASSVDQDTQYF.

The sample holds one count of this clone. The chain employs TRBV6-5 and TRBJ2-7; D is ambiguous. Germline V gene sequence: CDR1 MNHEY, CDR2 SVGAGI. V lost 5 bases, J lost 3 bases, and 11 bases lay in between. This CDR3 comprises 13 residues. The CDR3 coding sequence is TGTGCCAGCAGTCTGACTGATTACTACGAGCAGTACTTC. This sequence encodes CASSLTDYYEQYF.

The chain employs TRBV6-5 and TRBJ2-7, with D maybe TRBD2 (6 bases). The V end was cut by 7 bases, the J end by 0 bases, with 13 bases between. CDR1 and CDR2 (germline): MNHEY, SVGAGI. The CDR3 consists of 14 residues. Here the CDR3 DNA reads TGTGCCAGCAATCCATCGGAGGGCTCCTACGAGCAGTACTTC. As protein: CASNPSEGSYEQYF.

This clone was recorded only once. CDR3 protein: CASSSSGGNEQFF. For the CDR3, the DNA is TGTGCCAGCAGCAGTTCAGGGGGCAATGAGCAGTTCTTC. This chain links TRBV5-5 with TRBJ2-1; 7 nucleotides line up with TRBD1. Germline V CDR1 and CDR2: SGHKS, YYEKEE (reference sequence). The CDR3 sequence is 13 residues long. The ends lost 4 bases at V and 6 bases at J; junction bases unmatched: 4.

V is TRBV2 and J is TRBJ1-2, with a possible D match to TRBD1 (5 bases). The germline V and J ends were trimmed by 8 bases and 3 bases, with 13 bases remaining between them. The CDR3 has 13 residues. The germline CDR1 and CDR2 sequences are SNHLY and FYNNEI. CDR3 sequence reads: CASQGGWDYGYTF. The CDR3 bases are TGTGCCAGCCAGGGAGGGTGGGACTATGGCTACACCTTC.

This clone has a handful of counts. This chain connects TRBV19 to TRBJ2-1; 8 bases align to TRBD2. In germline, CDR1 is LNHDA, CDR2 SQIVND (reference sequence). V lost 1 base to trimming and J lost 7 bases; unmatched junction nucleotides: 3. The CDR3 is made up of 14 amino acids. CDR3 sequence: CASSIAGGHNEQFF. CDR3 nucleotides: TGTGCCAGTAGTATAGCGGGAGGGCATAATGAGCAGTTCTTC. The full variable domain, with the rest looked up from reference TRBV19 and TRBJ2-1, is DGGITQSPKYLFRKEGQNVTLSCEQNLNHDAMYWYRQDPGQGLRLIYYSQIVNDFQKGDIAEGYSVSREKKESFPLTVTSAQKNPTAFYLCASSIAGGHNEQFFGPGTRLTVL.

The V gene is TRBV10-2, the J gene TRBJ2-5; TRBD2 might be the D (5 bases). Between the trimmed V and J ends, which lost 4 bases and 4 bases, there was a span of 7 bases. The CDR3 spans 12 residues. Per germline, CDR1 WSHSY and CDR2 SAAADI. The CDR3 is CASSVEGETQYF. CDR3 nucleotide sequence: TGCGCCAGCAGTGTTGAGGGAGAGACCCAGTACTTC.

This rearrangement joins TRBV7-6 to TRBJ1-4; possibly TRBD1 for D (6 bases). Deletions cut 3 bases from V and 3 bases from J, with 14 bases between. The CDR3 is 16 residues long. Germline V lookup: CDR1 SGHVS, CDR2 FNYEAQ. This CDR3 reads CASSLSGRGANEKLFF. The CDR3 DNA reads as TGTGCCAGCAGCTTGTCCGGCAGGGGAGCTAATGAAAAACTGTTTTTT.

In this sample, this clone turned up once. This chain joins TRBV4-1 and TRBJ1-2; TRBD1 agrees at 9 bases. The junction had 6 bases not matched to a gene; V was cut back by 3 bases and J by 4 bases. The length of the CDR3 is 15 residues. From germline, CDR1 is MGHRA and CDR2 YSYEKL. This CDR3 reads CASSQNRGRGYGYTF. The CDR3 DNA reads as TGCGCCAGCAGCCAGAACAGGGGGCGCGGCTATGGCTACACCTTC.

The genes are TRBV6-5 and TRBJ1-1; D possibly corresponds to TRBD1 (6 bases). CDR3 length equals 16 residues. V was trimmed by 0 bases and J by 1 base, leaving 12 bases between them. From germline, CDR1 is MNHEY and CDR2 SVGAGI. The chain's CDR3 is CASSYSGTLKNTEAFF. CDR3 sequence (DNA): TGTGCCAGCAGTTACTCGGGGACACTGAAGAACACTGAAGCTTTCTTT.

In nucleotides, the CDR3 is TGTGCCAGCAGGGCTTTAGATACGCAGTATTTT. This encodes CASRALDTQYF. The chain employs TRBV5-5 and TRBJ2-3; no clear D gene. Germline V gives CDR1 SGHKS, CDR2 YYEKEE (reference sequence). The CDR3 is made up of 11 amino acids. With 5 bases removed from V and 5 bases from J, the gap between germline ends came to 6 bases.

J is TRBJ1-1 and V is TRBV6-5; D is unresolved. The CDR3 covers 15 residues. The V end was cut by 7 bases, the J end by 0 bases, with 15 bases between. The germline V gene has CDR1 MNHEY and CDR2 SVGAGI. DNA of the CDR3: TGTGCCAGCAACTCAGGAACGTCAATGAACACTGAAGCTTTCTTT. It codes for CASNSGTSMNTEAFF.

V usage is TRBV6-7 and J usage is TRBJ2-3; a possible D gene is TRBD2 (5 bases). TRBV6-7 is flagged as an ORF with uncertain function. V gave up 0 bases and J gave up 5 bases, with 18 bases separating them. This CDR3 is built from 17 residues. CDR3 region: CASSYSRTFGVLDTQYF. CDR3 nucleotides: TGTGCCAGCAGTTACTCGAGGACTTTCGGCGTATTAGATACGCAGTATTTT.

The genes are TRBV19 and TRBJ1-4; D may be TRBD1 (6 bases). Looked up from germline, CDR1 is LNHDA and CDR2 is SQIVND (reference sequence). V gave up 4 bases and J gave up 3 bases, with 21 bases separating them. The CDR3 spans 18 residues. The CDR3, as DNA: TGTGCCAGTAGTAACGCCAGGGGCCCACCTTGGCCTAATGAAAAACTGTTTTTT. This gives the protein CASSNARGPPWPNEKLFF.

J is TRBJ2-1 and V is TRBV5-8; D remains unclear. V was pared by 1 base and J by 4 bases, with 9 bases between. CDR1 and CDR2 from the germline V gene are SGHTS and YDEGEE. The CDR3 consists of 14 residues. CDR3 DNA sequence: TGTGCCAGCAGCTTGACAGAGTCTTACAATGAGCAGTTCTTC. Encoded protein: CASSLTESYNEQFF.

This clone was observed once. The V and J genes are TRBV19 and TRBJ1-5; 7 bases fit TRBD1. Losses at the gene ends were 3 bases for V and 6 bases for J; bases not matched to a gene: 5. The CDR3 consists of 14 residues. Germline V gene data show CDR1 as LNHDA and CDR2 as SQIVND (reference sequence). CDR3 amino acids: CASSMEDRAQPQHF. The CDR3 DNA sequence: TGTGCCAGTAGTATGGAAGACAGGGCTCAGCCCCAGCATTTT.

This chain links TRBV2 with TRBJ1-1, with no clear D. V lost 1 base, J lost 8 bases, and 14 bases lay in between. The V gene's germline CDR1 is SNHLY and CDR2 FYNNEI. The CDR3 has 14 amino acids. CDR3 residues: CASSEGGGSPEAFF. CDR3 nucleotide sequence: TGTGCCAGCAGTGAAGGAGGAGGGAGCCCCGAAGCTTTCTTT.

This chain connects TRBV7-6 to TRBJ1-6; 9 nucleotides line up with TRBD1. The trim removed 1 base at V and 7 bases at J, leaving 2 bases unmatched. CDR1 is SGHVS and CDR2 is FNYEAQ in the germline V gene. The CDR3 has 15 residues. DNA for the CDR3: TGTGCCAGCAGCTTAGTCGGGACAGGGAATTCACCCCTCCACTTT. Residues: CASSLVGTGNSPLHF. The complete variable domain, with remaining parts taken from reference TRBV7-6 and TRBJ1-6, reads GAGVSQSPRYKVTKRGQDVALRCDPISGHVSLYWYRQALGQGPEFLTYFNYEAQQDKSGLPNDRFSAERPEGSISTLTIQRTEQRDSAMYRCASSLVGTGNSPLHFGNGTRLTVT.

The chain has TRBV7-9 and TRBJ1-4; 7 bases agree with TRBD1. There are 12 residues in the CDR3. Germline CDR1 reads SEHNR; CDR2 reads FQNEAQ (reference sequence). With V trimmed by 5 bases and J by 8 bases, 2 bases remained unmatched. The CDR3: CASSVQGEKLFF. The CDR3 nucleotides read TGTGCCAGCAGCGTACAGGGGGAAAAACTGTTTTTT.

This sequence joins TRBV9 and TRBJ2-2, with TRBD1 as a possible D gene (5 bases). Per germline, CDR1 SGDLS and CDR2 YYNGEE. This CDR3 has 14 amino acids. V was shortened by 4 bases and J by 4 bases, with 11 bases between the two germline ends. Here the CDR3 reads CASSPGYSTGELFF. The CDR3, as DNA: TGTGCCAGCAGCCCAGGGTACAGCACCGGGGAGCTGTTTTTT.